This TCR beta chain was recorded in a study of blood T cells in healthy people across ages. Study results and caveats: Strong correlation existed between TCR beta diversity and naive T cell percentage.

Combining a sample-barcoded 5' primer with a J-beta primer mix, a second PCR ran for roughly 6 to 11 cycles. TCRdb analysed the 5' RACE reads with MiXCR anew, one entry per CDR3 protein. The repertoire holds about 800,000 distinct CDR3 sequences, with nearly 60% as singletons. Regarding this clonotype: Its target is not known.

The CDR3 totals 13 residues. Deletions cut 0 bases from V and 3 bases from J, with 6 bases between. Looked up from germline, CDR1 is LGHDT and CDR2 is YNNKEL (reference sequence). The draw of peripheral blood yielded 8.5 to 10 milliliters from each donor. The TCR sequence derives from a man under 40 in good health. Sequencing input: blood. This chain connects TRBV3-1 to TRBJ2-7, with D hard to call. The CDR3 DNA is TGTGCCAGCAGCCAAGAGGGCATCTACGAGCAGTACTTC. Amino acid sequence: CASSQEGIYEQYF.